This T cell receptor beta chain was recovered during a study of T cell responses to AZD1222 COVID-19 vaccine. About the research overall: Both about-4-week and about-12-week second-dose recipients were combined. Overall study findings and caveats: Recipients of AZD1222 seropositive at baseline numbered only 6 or 7. Donors were largely white British and mainly female; clonal diversity was possibly underestimated. As reported, nearly half of all spike-specific TCRs target variant regions that are unmutated.

The CDR3 extends over 14 amino acids. V shed 1 base and J shed 2 bases, with 7 bases lying between them. Germline assignment: CDR1 MNHEY and CDR2 SMNVEV (reference sequence). This clone was counted between two and nine times. Its matching antigen is unknown. Sequencing used immunoSEQ multiplex PCR; TCRdb keeps in-frame clones, though not all of them. Of 120,000 to 150,000 clones in the sample, about 87% were seen once. The TCR was taken from an adult in good health. The J gene is TRBJ2-3, the V gene TRBV27; the D is unclear. Sample: peripheral blood, taken on day 0 of AZD1222 vaccination. CDR3 DNA sequence: TGTGCCAGCAGTTTATATAGAAACACAGATACGCAGTATTTT. It translates to CASSLYRNTDTQYF.